The entry below gives a single T cell receptor (beta chain) sequence along with its context. Its antigen is still unknown. V lost 2 bases and J 5 bases, leaving 16 bases between the germline ends. This CDR3 is 15 amino acids long. The germline CDR1 and CDR2 sequences are KGHSH and LQKENI. The data originate from a study of lymphopenia after photon versus proton radiotherapy. Study-wide results and caveats: Oligoclonal CD8+ Temra expansion after nadir drove photon patients' diversity drop.

This table comes from immunoSEQ multiplex PCR, and its TCRdb copy is limited to in-frame clones, with some not included. The repertoire holds 60,000 or so clones, with roughly nine tenths as singletons. The receptor's source is an elderly man with esophageal cancer. This material consisted of peripheral blood, taken from a patient treated with proton-based radiotherapy. The J gene is TRBJ2-7, the V gene TRBV18, with unresolved D. CDR3 DNA: TGTGCCAGCTCACCATCGACGGGTCTCTCGGACGAGCAGTACTTC. Translating it yields CASSPSTGLSDEQYF.